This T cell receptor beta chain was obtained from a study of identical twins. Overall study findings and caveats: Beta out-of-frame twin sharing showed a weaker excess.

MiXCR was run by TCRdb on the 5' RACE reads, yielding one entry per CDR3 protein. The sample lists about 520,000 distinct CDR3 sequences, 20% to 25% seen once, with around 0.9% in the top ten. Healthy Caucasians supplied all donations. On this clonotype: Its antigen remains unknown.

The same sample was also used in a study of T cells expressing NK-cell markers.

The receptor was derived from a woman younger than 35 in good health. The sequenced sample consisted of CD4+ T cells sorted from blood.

DNA for the CDR3: TGCAGTGCTAGCGGGCGGGGGGGCATCACCGGGGAGCTGTTTTTT. It yields the protein CSASGRGGITGELFF. The chain couples TRBV20-1 to TRBJ2-2, with TRBD2 matching 9 bases. The length of the CDR3 is 15 residues. V was clipped by 3 bases and J by 4 bases; unmatched bases: 6. Germline values: CDR1 DFQATT, CDR2 SNEGSKA (reference sequence).